These 10 T cell receptor beta chains originate from one sample sequenced in a study of a mutant IDH1 vaccine in newly diagnosed glioma. Time point here: baseline, week 1 (first vaccination visit). Noted treatment: pre-vaccination baseline after standard-of-care therapy. Sequencing used immunoSEQ multiplex PCR; TCRdb keeps in-frame clones, though not all of them. The data contain tens of thousands of clones, approximately 93% of them singletons. Sequenced material: PBMCs, taken from a glioma patient treated with radiotherapy, temozolomide or both. These receptors were taken from a man aged 30 to 39 with glioma.

This clone was seen more than once but under ten times. This chain joins TRBV7-9 and TRBJ1-5; D perhaps matches TRBD1 (6 bases). Germline loops: CDR1 SEHNR, CDR2 FQNEAQ (reference sequence). The CDR3 covers 15 residues. The germline V and J ends were trimmed by 1 base and 5 bases, with 12 bases remaining between them. CDR3 amino acids: CASSLGTGADQPQHF. The CDR3 region has the DNA TGTGCCAGCAGCTTAGGGACGGGGGCAGATCAGCCCCAGCATTTT. The full variable domain, in which reference TRBV7-9 and TRBJ1-5 provide the parts outside the CDR3, is DTGVSQNPRHKITKRGQNVTFRCDPISEHNRLYWYRQTLGQGPEFLTYFQNEAQLEKSRLLSDRFSAERPKGSFSTLEIQRTEQGDSAMYLCASSLGTGADQPQHFGDGTRLSIL.

V and J are TRBV5-4 and TRBJ2-3; 7 bases are shared with TRBD2. Per germline, CDR1 SGHNT and CDR2 YYREEE (reference sequence). The CDR3 has 15 residues. J gave up 8 bases and V 5 bases, and 14 bases lay outside the gene matches. The chain's CDR3 is CASRERGPSPGTQYF. The CDR3 region has the DNA TGTGCCAGCAGGGAGCGGGGACCCTCCCCAGGTACGCAGTATTTT.

The rearrangement joins TRBV19 to TRBJ2-1; TRBD1 or TRBD2 may be the D gene (5 bases each). The CDR3 consists of 17 residues. Germline loops: CDR1 LNHDA, CDR2 SQIVND (reference sequence). Trimming cost V 1 base and J 2 bases, with 15 bases left between them. CDR3 nucleotide sequence: TGTGCCAGTAGTATAGGCTACCCGGGACCCCCCTACAATGAGCAGTTCTTC. Protein sequence: CASSIGYPGPPYNEQFF.

The rearrangement uses TRBV5-1 and TRBJ2-7, with 8 bases identical to TRBD2. V shed 2 bases, J shed 6 bases, and the junction held 4 bases outside the gene matches. The length of the CDR3 is 13 residues. Germline CDR1 is SGHRS and CDR2 is YFSETQ. The CDR3 reads CASSFSGSGEQYF. CDR3 in DNA: TGCGCCAGCAGCTTCAGCGGGAGTGGCGAGCAGTACTTC.

The J gene is TRBJ1-2, the V gene TRBV19; D is perhaps TRBD1 (5 bases). The germline CDR1 and CDR2 sequences are LNHDA and SQIVND (reference sequence). There are 13 residues in the CDR3. V lost 5 bases and J lost 3, with 10 bases in between. DNA for the CDR3: TGTGCCAGTAGTGGGACGGATTACTATGGCTACACCTTC. This translates into CASSGTDYYGYTF.

The V and J genes are TRBV2 and TRBJ1-1, with D possibly being TRBD1 (6 bases). The CDR3 extends over 14 amino acids. The V gene lost 10 bases and the J gene lost 4 bases, with 19 bases spanning the gap. CDR1 and CDR2 from the germline V gene are SNHLY and FYNNEI. In DNA, the CDR3 is TGTGCCATCTTAAGGGGGAGGAGGAGCACTGAAGCTTTCTTT. It yields the protein CAILRGRRSTEAFF.

V and J are TRBV11-3 and TRBJ1-1, with a possible D match to TRBD1 (5 bases). Per the germline V gene, CDR1 is SGHNT and CDR2 is YENEEA. V was cut by 2 bases and J by 1 base, with 8 bases left in between. The CDR3 consists of 14 residues. The CDR3 loop reads CASSLSGGNTEAFF. The CDR3 coding sequence is TGTGCCAGCAGCTTAAGTGGGGGGAACACTGAAGCTTTCTTT.

This rearrangement joins TRBV11-1 to TRBJ1-1; D unclear. Trimming stripped 3 bases from V and 0 bases from J, with 11 bases between. Germline V gene lookup returns CDR1 SGHAT and CDR2 FQDESV (reference sequence). This CDR3 has 15 amino acids. CDR3 coding DNA: TGTGCCAGCAGCTTGGTGGCGACCATGAACACTGAAGCTTTCTTT. Encoded protein: CASSLVATMNTEAFF.

V gene TRBV11-2 combines with J gene TRBJ1-4; no reliable D call. The CDR3 has 18 amino acids. With 3 bases removed from V and 0 bases from J, the gap between germline ends came to 17 bases. CDR1 and CDR2 from the germline V gene are SGHAT and FQNNGV. The CDR3 nucleotides are TGTGCCAGCAGCTTGCGGACCAATTACGGGGCAACTAATGAAAAACTGTTTTTT. This gives the protein CASSLRTNYGATNEKLFF. Based on the CDR3 plus reference TRBV11-2 and TRBJ1-4, the full variable domain is EAGVAQSPRYKIIEKRQSVAFWCNPISGHATLYWYQQILGQGPKLLIQFQNNGVVDDSQLPKDRFSAERLKGVDSTLKIQPAKLEDSAVYLCASSLRTNYGATNEKLFFGSGTQLSVL.

By proportion, this clone is medium-sized. Here the CDR3 DNA reads TGTGCCAGTAGTACCCTTGGCTCTGGAAACACCATATATTTT. Its translation is CASSTLGSGNTIYF. This chain joins TRBV19 and TRBJ1-3; D unresolved. V was trimmed by 4 bases and J by 0 bases, leaving 7 bases between them. CDR1 and CDR2 from the germline V gene are LNHDA and SQIVND (reference sequence). The CDR3 extends over 14 amino acids.